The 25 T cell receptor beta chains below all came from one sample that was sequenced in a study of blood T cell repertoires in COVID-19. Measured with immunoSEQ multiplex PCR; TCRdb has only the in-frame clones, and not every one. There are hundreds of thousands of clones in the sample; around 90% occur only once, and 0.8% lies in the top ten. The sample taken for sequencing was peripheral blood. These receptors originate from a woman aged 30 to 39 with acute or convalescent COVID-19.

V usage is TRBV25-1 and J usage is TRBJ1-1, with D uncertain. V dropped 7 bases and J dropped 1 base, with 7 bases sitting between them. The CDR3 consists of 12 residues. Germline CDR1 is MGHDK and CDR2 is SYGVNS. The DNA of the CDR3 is TGTGCCAGCAAGCGTTGGAACACTGAAGCTTTCTTT. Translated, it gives CASKRWNTEAFF. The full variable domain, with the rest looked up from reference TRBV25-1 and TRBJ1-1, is EADIYQTPRYLVIGTGKKITLECSQTMGHDKMYWYQQDPGMELHLIHYSYGVNSTEKGDLSSESTVSRIRTEHFPLTLESARPSHTSQYLCASKRWNTEAFFGQGTRLTVV.

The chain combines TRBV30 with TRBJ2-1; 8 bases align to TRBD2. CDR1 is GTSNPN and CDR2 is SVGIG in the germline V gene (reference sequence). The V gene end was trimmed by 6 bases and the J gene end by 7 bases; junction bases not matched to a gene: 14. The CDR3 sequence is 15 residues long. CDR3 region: CACPRSGSGGNEQFF. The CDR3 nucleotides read TGTGCCTGCCCCCGAAGCGGGAGCGGGGGAAATGAGCAGTTCTTC.

The CDR3 DNA reads as TGTGCCAGCAGGGGACATGCGTATGGCGAGCAGTACTTC. The encoded protein is CASRGHAYGEQYF. The J gene is TRBJ2-7, the V gene TRBV6-5; D might be TRBD1 (6 bases). V shed 6 bases and J shed 6 bases, with 15 bases lying between them. The CDR3 consists of 13 residues. Looked up from germline, CDR1 is MNHEY and CDR2 is SVGAGI.

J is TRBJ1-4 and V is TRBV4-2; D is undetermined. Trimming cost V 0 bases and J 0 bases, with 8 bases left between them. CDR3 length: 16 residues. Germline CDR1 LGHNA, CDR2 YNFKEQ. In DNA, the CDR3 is TGTGCCAGCAGCCAAGATGTCAGTGCAACTAATGAAAAACTGTTTTTT. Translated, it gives CASSQDVSATNEKLFF.

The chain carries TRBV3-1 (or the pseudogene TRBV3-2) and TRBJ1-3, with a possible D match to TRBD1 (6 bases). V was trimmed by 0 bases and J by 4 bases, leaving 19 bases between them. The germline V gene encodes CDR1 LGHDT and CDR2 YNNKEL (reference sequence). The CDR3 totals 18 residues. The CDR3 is CASSQDLRQVSTGNTIYF. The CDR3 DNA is TGTGCCAGCAGCCAAGATTTGAGACAGGTCTCTACGGGAAACACCATATATTTT.

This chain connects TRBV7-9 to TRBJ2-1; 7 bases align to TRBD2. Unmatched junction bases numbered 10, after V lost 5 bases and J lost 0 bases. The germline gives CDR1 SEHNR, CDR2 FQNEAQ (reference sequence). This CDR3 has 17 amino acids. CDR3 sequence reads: CASSPLGGVSSYNEQFF. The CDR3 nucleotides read TGTGCCAGCAGCCCTTTGGGGGGGGTGAGCTCCTACAATGAGCAGTTCTTC.

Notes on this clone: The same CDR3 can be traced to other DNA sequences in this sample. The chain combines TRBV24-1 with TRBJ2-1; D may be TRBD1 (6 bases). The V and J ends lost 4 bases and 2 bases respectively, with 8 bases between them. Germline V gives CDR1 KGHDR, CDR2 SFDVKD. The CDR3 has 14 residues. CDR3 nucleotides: TGTGCCACCAGTGAATCAGGGGCCTACAATGAGCAGTTCTTC. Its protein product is CATSESGAYNEQFF.

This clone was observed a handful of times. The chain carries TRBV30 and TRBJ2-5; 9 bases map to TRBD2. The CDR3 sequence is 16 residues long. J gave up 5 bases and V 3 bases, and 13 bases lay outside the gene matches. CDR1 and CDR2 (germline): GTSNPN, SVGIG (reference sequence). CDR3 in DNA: TGTGCCTGGAGATTAGGAGCGGGAGGCCCCCGGGAGACCCAGTACTTC. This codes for CAWRLGAGGPRETQYF.

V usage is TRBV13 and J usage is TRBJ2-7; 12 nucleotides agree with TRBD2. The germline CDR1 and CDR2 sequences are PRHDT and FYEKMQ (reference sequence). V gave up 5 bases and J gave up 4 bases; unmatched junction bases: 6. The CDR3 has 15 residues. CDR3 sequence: CASSPPSGRVYEQYF. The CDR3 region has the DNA TGTGCCAGCAGCCCCCCTAGCGGGAGGGTGTACGAGCAGTACTTC.

CDR3 protein: CASSVGTADPYEQYF. Here the CDR3 DNA reads TGCGCCAGCAGCGTGGGGACAGCTGATCCATACGAGCAGTACTTC. V and J are TRBV5-1 and TRBJ2-7; 7 nucleotides align to TRBD1. This CDR3 has 15 residues. Germline assignment: CDR1 SGHRS and CDR2 YFSETQ. V shed 4 bases and J 4 bases; nucleotides not matched to a gene: 11.

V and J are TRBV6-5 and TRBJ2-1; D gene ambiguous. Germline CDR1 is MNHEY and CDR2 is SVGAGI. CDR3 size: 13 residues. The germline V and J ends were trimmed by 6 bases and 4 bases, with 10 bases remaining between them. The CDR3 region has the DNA TGTGCCAGCAGGACAAGAATATACAATGAGCAGTTCTTC. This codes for CASRTRIYNEQFF.

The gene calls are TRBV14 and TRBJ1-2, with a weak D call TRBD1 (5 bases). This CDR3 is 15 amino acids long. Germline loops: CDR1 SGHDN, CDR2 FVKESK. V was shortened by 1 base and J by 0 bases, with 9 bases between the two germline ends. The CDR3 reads CASSQVTGSNYGYTF. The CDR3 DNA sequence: TGTGCCAGCAGCCAAGTTACAGGATCTAACTATGGCTACACCTTC.

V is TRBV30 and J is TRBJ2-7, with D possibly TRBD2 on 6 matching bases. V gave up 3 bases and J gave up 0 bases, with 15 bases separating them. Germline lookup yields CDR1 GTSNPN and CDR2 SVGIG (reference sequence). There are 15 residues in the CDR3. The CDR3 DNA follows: TGTGCCTGGAGGGGCGGGATAGCGTCCTCCTACGAGCAGTACTTC. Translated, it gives CAWRGGIASSYEQYF.

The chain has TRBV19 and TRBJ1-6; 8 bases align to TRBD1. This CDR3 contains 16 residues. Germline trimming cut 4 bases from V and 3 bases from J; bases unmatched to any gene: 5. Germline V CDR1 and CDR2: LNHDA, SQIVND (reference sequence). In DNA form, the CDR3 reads TGTGCCAGTAGTAGAGACAGGGGTGGCTATAATTCACCCCTCCACTTT. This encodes CASSRDRGGYNSPLHF.

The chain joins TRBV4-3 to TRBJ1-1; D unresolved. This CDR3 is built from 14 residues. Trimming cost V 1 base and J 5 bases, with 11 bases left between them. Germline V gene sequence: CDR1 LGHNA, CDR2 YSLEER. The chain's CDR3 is CASSQGSTGTEAFF. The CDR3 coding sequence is TGCGCCAGCAGCCAAGGTTCTACCGGGACTGAAGCTTTCTTT.

CDR3 nucleotide sequence: TGCGCCAGCAGCTGGACAACCCGGGCAGGGGGTTCGGATACGCAGTATTTT. Its translation is CASSWTTRAGGSDTQYF. The V call is TRBV5-1, the J call TRBJ2-3, with TRBD1 matching over 7 bases. This CDR3 region has 17 residues. Losses at the gene ends were 3 bases for V and 6 bases for J; bases not matched to a gene: 16. Germline V gene lookup returns CDR1 SGHRS and CDR2 YFSETQ. Complete variable domain (other parts from reference TRBV5-1 and TRBJ2-3): KAGVTQTPRYLIKTRGQQVTLSCSPISGHRSVSWYQQTPGQGLQFLFEYFSETQRNKGNFPGRFSGRQFSNSRSEMNVSTLELGDSALYLCASSWTTRAGGSDTQYFGPGTRLTVL.

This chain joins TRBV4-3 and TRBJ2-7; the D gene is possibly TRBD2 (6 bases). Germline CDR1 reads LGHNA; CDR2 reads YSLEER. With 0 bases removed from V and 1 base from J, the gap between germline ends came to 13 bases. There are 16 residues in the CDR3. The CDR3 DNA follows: TGCGCCAGCAGCCAAGATTTTGGGACTCCGTCCTACGAGCAGTACTTC. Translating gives CASSQDFGTPSYEQYF.

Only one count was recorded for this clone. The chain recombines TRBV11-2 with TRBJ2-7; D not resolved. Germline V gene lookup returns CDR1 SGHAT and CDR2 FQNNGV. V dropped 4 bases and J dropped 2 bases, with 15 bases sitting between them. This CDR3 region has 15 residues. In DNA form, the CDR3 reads TGTGCCAGCAGCTCATCAGGTGGCTCTACCTACGAGCAGTACTTC. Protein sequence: CASSSSGGSTYEQYF.

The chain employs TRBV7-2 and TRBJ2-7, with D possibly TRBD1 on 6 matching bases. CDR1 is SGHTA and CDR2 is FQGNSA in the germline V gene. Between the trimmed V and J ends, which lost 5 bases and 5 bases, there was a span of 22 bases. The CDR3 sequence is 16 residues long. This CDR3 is CASSPYRAAHRHEQYF. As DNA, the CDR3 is TGTGCCAGCAGCCCCTACAGGGCTGCTCATCGACACGAGCAGTACTTC.

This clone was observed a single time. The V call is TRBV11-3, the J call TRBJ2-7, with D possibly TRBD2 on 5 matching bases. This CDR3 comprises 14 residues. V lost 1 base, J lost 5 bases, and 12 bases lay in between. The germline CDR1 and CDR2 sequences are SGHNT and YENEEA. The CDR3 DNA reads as TGTGCCAGCAGCTTAGCCGACACGGGGAACGAGCAGTACTTC. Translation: CASSLADTGNEQYF.

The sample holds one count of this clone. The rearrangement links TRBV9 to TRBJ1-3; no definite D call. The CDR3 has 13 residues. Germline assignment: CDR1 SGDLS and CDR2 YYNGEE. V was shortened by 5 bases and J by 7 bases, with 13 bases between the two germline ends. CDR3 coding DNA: TGTGCCAGCAGTGTGGGCGGAGGGAACACCATATATTTT. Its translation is CASSVGGGNTIYF.

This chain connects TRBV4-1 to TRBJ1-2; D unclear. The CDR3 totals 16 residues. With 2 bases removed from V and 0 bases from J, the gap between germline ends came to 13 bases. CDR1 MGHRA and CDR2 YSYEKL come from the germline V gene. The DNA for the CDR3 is TGCGCCAGCAGCCAACCACTCGCGGGCTCTAACTATGGCTACACCTTC. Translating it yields CASSQPLAGSNYGYTF.

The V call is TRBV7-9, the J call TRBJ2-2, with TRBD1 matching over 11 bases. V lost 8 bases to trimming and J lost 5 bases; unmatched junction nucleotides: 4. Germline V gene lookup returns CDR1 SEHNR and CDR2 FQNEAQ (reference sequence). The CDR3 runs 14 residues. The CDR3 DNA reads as TGTGCCAGCGGCGGACAGGGGGCGACCGGGGAGCTGTTTTTT. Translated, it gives CASGGQGATGELFF.

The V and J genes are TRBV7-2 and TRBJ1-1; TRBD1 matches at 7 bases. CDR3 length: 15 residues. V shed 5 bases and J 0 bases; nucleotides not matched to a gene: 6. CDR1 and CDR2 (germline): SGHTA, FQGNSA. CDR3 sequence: CASSPPQGLNTEAFF. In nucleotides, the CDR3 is TGTGCCAGCAGCCCACCACAGGGGTTGAACACTGAAGCTTTCTTT. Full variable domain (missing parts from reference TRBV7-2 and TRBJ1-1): GAGVSQSPSNKVTEKGKDVELRCDPISGHTALYWYRQSLGQGLEFLIYFQGNSAPDKSGLPSDRFSAERTGGSVSTLTIQRTQQEDSAVYLCASSPPQGLNTEAFFGQGTRLTVV.

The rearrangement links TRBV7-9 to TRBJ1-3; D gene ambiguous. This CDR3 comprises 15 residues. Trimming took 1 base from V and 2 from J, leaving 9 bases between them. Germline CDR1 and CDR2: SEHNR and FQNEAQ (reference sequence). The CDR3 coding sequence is TGTGCCAGCAGCTTAGATGATCGGGCTGGAAACACCATATATTTT. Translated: CASSLDDRAGNTIYF.